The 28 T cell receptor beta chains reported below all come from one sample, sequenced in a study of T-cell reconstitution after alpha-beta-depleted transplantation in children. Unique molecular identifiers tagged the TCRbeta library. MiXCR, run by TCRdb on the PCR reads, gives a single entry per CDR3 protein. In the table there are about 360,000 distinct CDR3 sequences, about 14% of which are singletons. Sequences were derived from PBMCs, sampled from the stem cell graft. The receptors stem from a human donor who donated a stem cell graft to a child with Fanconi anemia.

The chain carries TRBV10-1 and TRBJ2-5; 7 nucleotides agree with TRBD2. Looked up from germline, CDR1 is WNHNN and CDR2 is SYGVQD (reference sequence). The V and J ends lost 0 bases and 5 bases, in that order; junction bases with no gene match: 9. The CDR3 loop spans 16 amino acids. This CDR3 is CASSESRSSGVETQYF. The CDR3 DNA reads TGCGCCAGCAGTGAGTCAAGGTCTAGCGGAGTGGAGACCCAGTACTTC.

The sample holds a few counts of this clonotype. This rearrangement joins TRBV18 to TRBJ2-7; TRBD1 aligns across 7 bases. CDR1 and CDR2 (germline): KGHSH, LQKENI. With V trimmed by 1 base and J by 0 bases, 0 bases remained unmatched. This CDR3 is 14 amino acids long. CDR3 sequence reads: CASSPRQGSYEQYV. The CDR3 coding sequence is TGTGCCAGCTCACCACGACAGGGCTCCTACGAGCAGTACGTC.

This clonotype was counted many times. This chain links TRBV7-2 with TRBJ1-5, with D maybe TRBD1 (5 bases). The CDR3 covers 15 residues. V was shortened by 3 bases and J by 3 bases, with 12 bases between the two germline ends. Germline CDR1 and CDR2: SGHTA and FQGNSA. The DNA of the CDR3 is TGTGCCAGCAGCTTGGGGACGGCATACAATCAGCCCCAGCATTTT. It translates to CASSLGTAYNQPQHF.

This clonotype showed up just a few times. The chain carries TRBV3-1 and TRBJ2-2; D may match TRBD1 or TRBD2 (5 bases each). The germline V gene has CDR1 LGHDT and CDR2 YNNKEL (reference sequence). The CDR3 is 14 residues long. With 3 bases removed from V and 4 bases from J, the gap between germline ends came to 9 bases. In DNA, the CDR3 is TGTGCCAGCAGCCAGGGGGTTACCACCGGGGAGCTGTTTTTT. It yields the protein CASSQGVTTGELFF.

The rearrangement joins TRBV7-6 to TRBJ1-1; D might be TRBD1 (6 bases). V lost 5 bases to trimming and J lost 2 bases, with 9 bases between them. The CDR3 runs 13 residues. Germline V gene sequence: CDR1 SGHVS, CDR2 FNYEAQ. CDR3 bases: TGTGCCAGCAGCAGACAGGTTAACACTGAAGCTTTCTTT. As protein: CASSRQVNTEAFF.

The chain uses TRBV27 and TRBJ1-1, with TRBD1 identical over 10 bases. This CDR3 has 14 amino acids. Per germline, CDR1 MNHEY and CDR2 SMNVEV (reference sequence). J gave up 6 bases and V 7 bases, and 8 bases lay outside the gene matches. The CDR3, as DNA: TGTGCCAGCAAGTGGGGGACAGGGGAGGCTGAAGCTTTCTTT. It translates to CASKWGTGEAEAFF.

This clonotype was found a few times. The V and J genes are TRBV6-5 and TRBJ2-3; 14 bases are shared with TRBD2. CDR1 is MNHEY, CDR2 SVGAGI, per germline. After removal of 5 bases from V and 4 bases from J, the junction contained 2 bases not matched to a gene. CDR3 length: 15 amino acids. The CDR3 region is CASSRLAGGPDTQYF. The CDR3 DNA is TGTGCCAGCAGTCGACTAGCGGGGGGGCCAGATACGCAGTATTTT.

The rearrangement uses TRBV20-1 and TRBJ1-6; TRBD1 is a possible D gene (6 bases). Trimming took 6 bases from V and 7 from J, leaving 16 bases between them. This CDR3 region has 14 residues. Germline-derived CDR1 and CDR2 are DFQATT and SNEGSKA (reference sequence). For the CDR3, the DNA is TGCAGTGCGCAAGTCGGGGGCCGAAATTCACCCCTCCACTTT. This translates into CSAQVGGRNSPLHF.

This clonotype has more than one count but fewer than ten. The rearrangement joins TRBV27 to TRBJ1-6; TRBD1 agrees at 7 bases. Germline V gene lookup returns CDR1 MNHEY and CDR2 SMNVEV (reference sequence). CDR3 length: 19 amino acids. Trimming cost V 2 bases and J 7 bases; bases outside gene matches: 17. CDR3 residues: CASSLTATGPTGGNSPLHF. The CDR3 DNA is TGTGCCAGCAGTTTAACCGCGACAGGGCCGACTGGGGGGAATTCACCCCTCCACTTT.

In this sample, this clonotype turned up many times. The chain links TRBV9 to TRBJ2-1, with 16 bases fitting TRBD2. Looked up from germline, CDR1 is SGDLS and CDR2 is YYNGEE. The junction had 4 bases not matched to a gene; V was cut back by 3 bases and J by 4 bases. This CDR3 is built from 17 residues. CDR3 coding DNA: TGTGCCAGCAGCGACGGGACTAGCGGGGGGGGATACAATGAGCAGTTCTTC. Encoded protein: CASSDGTSGGGYNEQFF.

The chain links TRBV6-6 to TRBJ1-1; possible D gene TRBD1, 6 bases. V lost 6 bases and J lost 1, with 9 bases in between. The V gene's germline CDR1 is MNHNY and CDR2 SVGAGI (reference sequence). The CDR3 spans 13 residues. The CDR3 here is CASRGTPNTEAFF. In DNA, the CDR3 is TGTGCCAGCAGGGGGACACCGAACACTGAAGCTTTCTTT.

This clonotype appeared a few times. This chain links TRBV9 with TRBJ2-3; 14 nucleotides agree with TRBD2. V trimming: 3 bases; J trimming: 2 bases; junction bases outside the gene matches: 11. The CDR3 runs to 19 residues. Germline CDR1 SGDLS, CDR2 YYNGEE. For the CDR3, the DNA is TGTGCCAGCAGCGCAGCACCGGGACTAGCGGGGGCCTACACAGATACGCAGTATTTT. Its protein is CASSAAPGLAGAYTDTQYF.

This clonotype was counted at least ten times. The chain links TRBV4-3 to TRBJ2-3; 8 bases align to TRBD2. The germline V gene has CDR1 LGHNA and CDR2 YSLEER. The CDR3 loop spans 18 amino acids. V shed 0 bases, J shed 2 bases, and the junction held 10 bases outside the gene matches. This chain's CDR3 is CASSQDVPRGGVTDTQYF. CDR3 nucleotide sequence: TGCGCCAGCAGCCAAGATGTTCCACGGGGGGGCGTCACAGATACGCAGTATTTT.

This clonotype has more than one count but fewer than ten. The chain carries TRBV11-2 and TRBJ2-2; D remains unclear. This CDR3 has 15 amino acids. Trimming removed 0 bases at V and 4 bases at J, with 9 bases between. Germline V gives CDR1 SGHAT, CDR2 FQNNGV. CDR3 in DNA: TGTGCCAGCAGCTTAGAACCCTCGGGCACCGGGGAGCTGTTTTTT. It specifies CASSLEPSGTGELFF.

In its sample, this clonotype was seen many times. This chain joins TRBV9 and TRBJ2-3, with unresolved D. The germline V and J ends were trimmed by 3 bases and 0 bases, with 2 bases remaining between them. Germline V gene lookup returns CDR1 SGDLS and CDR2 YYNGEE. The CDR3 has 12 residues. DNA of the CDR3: TGTGCCAGCAGCGCCAGCACAGATACGCAGTATTTT. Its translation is CASSASTDTQYF.

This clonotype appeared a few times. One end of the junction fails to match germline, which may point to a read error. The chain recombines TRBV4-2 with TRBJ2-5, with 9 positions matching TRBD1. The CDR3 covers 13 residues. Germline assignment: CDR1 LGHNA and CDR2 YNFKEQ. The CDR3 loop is CASSQPGQGPMFF. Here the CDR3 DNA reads TGTGCCAGCAGCCAGCCGGGACAGGGACCTATGTTCTTC.

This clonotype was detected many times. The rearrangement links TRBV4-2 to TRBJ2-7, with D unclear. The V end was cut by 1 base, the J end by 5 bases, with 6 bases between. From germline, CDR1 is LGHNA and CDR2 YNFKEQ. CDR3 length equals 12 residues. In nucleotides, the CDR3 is TGTGCCAGCAGCCAAGCATGGAACGAGCAGTACTTC. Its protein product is CASSQAWNEQYF.

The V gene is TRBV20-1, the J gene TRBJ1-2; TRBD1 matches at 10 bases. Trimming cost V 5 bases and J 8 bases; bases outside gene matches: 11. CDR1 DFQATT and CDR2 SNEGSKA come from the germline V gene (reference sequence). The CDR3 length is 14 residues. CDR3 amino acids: CSAQSTGTGDGYTF. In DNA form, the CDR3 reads TGCAGTGCTCAGTCGACCGGGACAGGGGACGGCTACACCTTC.

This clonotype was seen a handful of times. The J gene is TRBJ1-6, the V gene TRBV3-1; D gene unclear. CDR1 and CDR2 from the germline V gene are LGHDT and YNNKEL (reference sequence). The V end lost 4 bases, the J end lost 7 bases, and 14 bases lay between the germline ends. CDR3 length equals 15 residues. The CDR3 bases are TGTGCCAGCAGCCTACACGACGGGGTGAATTCACCCCTCCACTTT. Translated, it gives CASSLHDGVNSPLHF.

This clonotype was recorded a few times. The CDR3 DNA sequence: TGCGCCAGCAGTCCGTCGCCCCCTAGCGGCCCAGAGACCCAGTACTTC. Encoded protein: CASSPSPPSGPETQYF. The chain carries TRBV5-1 and TRBJ2-5, with TRBD2 matching 7 bases. Germline CDR1 is SGHRS and CDR2 is YFSETQ. V was pared by 5 bases and J by 4 bases, with 14 bases of the junction left unmatched. The CDR3 loop spans 16 amino acids.

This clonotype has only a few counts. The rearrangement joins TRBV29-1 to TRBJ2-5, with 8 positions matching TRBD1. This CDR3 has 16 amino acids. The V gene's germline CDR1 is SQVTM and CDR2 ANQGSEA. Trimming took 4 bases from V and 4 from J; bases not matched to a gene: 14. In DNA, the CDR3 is TGCAGCGTTGTATGGGGCAGGGGGCGTATGAGAGAGACCCAGTACTTC. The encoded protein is CSVVWGRGRMRETQYF.

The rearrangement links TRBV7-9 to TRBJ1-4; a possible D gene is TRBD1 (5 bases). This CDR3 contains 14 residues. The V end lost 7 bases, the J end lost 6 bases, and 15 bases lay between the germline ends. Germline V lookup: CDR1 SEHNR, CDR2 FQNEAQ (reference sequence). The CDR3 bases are TGTGCCAGCAACATTCAGGGAGGCGATGAAAAACTGTTTTTT. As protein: CASNIQGGDEKLFF.

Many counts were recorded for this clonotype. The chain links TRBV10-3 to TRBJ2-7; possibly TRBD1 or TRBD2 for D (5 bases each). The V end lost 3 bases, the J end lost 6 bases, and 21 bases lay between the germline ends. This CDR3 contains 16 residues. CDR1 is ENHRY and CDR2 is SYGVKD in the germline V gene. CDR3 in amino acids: CAISDRGNREGREQYF. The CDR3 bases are TGTGCCATCAGTGATCGAGGGAACAGAGAGGGACGCGAGCAGTACTTC.

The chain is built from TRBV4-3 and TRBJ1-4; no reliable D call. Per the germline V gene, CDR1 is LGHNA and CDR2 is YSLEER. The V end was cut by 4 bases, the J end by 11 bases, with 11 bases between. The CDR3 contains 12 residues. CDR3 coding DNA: TGCGCCAGCAGCCCACTTGGCGGGAAACTGTTTTTT. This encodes CASSPLGGKLFF.

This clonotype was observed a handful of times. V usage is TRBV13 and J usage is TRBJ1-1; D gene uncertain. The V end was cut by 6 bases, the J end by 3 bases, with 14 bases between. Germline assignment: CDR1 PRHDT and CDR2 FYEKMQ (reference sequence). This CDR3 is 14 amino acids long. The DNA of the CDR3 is TGTGCCAGCAGTTCGGGTTCATGGGACACTGAAGCTTTCTTT. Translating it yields CASSSGSWDTEAFF.

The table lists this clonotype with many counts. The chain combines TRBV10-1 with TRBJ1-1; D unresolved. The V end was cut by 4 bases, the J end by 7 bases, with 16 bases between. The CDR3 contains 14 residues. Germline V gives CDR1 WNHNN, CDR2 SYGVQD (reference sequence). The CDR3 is CASSVSGRPNEAFF. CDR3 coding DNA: TGCGCCAGCAGTGTAAGTGGGCGACCTAATGAAGCTTTCTTT.

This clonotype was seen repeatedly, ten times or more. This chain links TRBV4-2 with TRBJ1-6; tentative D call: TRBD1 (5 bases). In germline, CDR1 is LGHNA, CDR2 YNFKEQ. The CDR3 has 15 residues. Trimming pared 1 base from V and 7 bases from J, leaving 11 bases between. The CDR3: CASSQVGTGNSPLHF. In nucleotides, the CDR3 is TGTGCCAGCAGCCAAGTGGGGACGGGAAATTCACCCCTCCACTTT.

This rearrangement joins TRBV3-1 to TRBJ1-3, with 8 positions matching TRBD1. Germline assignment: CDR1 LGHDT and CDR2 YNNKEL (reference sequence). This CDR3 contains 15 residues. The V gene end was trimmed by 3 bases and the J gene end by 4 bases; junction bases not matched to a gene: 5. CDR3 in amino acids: CASSQGDRSGNTIYF. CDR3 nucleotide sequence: TGTGCCAGCAGCCAGGGGGACAGGTCGGGAAACACCATATATTTT.